The rows below give T cell receptor beta chains drawn from one sample of a study of T cells after somatic rescue of genetic block. Clones were sequenced by immunoSEQ multiplex PCR, and TCRdb holds only the in-frame ones, with some missing. The sample includes 95,000 to 120,000 clones, 75% to 95% of them seen just once. The specimen sequenced was peripheral blood mononuclear cells (PBMCs). Receptors originate from a woman aged 18-29 years. CDR3s include the opening cysteine and the closing phenylalanine or tryptophan. The order of the fields is V gene, J gene, D gene, clone size, CDR3 protein, CDR3 DNA. D genes are given only for firm matches. A row's size may be missing; if present it is once, few, many or a size class.

>TRBV4-3|TRBJ2-1|NA|NA
CASSQAATYNEQFF
TGCGCCAGCAGCCAGGCGGCGACCTACAATGAGCAGTTCTTC
>TRBV6-5|TRBJ1-2|NA|NA
CASSYSTSTADYGYTF
TGTGCCAGCAGTTACTCGACTAGCACAGCCGACTATGGCTACACCTTC
>TRBV27|TRBJ1-2|NA|NA
CASSPSWRANYGYTF
TGTGCCAGCAGCCCGTCTTGGCGAGCTAACTATGGCTACACCTTC
>TRBV28|TRBJ1-1|NA|NA
CASSLGTAEAFF
TGTGCCAGCAGTTTAGGGACGGCCGAAGCTTTCTTT
>TRBV6-1|TRBJ1-6|NA|once
CASSEVSPLHF
TGTGCCAGCAGTGAAGTTTCACCCCTCCACTTT
>TRBV19|TRBJ1-5|TRBD1|NA
CASSIRTGGQPQHF
TGTGCCAGTAGTATTCGGACAGGGGGTCAGCCCCAGCATTTT
>TRBV19|TRBJ1-4|NA|NA
CASSIDPLQGGKLFF
TGTGCCAGTAGTATAGACCCCCTCCAAGGAGGAAAACTGTTTTTT
>TRBV5-5|TRBJ2-7|NA|NA
CASSFYRDFLYEQYF
TGTGCCAGCAGCTTTTACCGGGACTTTCTCTACGAGCAGTACTTC
>TRBV5-1|TRBJ2-2|TRBD1|few
CASSLESGTGNTGELFF
TGCGCCAGCAGCTTGGAATCCGGGACAGGGAACACCGGGGAGCTGTTTTTT
>TRBV6-5|TRBJ2-7|TRBD2|NA
CASRGLAGHEQYF
TGTGCCAGCAGGGGACTAGCGGGGCACGAGCAGTACTTC
>TRBV6-5|TRBJ1-4|NA|NA
CASSYTGSTEKLFF
TGTGCCAGCAGTTACACAGGGTCTACGGAAAAACTGTTTTTT
>TRBV2|TRBJ2-3|NA|NA
CASSEEQFLTDTQYF
TGTGCCAGCAGTGAAGAACAGTTTCTGACAGATACGCAGTATTTT
>TRBV10-3|TRBJ2-3|TRBD2|once
CAISDPGLAGRTDTQYF
TGTGCCATCAGTGACCCCGGACTAGCGGGGCGCACAGATACGCAGTATTTT
>TRBV19|TRBJ2-4|NA|NA
CASSIDGLAGLDKNIQYF
TGTGCCAGTAGTATAGATGGCTTGGCAGGATTAGACAAAAACATTCAGTACTTC
>TRBV7-7|TRBJ2-3|NA|NA
CASSLAGSVADTQYF
TGTGCCAGCAGCTTAGCGGGGTCGGTGGCAGATACGCAGTATTTT
>TRBV6-5|TRBJ1-6|NA|NA
CASSPRTGNSPLHF
TGTGCCAGCAGCCCAAGGACGGGTAATTCACCCCTCCACTTT
>TRBV5-1|TRBJ2-5|NA|NA
CASTINSQETQYF
TGCGCCAGCACGATAAACAGCCAAGAGACCCAGTACTTC
>TRBV6-6|TRBJ2-7|NA|NA
CASSYGGKSYEQYF
TGTGCCAGCAGTTACGGGGGGAAGTCCTACGAGCAGTACTTC
>TRBV7-7|TRBJ2-1|TRBD1|NA
CASSVTGESYNEQFF
TGTGCCAGCAGCGTCACAGGGGAATCCTACAATGAGCAGTTCTTC
>TRBV28|TRBJ2-2|NA|NA
CASSLYGNSNTGELFF
TGTGCCAGCAGTTTATACGGCAACTCGAACACCGGGGAGCTGTTTTTT
>TRBV7-6|TRBJ2-7|TRBD2|NA
CASSSFGAGDSYEQYF
TGTGCCAGCAGCTCGTTTGGAGCGGGGGACTCCTACGAGCAGTACTTC
>TRBV9|TRBJ2-1|NA|NA
CASSTAGGYNEQFF
TGTGCCAGCAGTACGGCTGGGGGCTACAATGAGCAGTTCTTC
>TRBV15|TRBJ1-2|NA|NA
CATSRDPEATGGYTF
TGTGCCACCAGCAGAGACCCCGAGGCGACAGGTGGCTACACCTTC
>TRBV7-2|TRBJ1-1|NA|NA
CASSLEWRQGFATEAFF
TGTGCCAGCAGCTTAGAGTGGAGGCAGGGATTTGCGACTGAAGCTTTCTTT
>TRBV28|TRBJ2-7|NA|NA
CASSRGQTEQYF
TGTGCCAGCAGTCGTGGACAGACCGAGCAGTACTTC
>TRBV7-9|TRBJ2-5|TRBD1|NA
CASSHRGQETQYF
TGTGCCAGCAGCCACAGGGGGCAAGAGACCCAGTACTTC
>TRBV27|TRBJ2-5|NA|many
CASSLLSGKTQYF
TGTGCCAGCAGTTTATTGTCGGGGAAGACCCAGTACTTC
>TRBV5-5|TRBJ1-1|NA|NA
CASSFQGNTEAFF
TGTGCCAGCAGCTTCCAGGGGAACACTGAAGCTTTCTTT
>TRBV6-4|TRBJ1-2|TRBD1|NA
CASSPGTAAYGYTF
TGTGCCAGCAGCCCGGGGACAGCGGCCTATGGCTACACCTTC
>TRBV5-5|TRBJ1-4|NA|NA
CASSPSTNEKLFF
TGTGCCAGCAGCCCGTCAACTAATGAAAAACTGTTTTTT
>TRBV6-6|TRBJ1-1|TRBD1|NA
CASRSARDRGTEAFF
TGTGCCAGCAGATCTGCTAGGGACAGGGGGACTGAAGCTTTCTTT
>TRBV19|TRBJ2-2|NA|NA
CASRSEASNTGELFF
TGTGCCAGTAGGTCGGAGGCCTCGAACACCGGGGAGCTGTTTTTT
>TRBV5-4|TRBJ1-1|NA|once
CASSFPGVGAEAFF
TGTGCCAGCAGCTTTCCAGGGGTAGGGGCTGAAGCTTTCTTT
>TRBV5-4|TRBJ2-1|TRBD2|NA
CASSPRSGESNEQFF
TGTGCCAGCAGCCCTCGTAGCGGGGAGTCCAATGAGCAGTTCTTC
>TRBV19|TRBJ2-7|TRBD1|NA
CASSIKGQAYEQYF
TGTGCCAGTAGTATTAAAGGACAGGCCTACGAGCAGTACTTC
>TRBV5-8|TRBJ2-6|NA|NA
CASSLSGTPFSGANVLTF
TGTGCCAGCAGCTTGTCCGGGACACCGTTCTCTGGGGCCAACGTCCTGACTTTC
>TRBV2|TRBJ2-7|TRBD2|NA
CASRGAGGAEQYF
TGTGCCAGCAGGGGGGCCGGGGGGGCTGAGCAGTACTTC
>TRBV4-3|TRBJ2-3|NA|NA
CASSQETSWTDTQYF
TGCGCCAGCAGCCAAGAGACTAGTTGGACAGATACGCAGTATTTT
>TRBV15|TRBJ1-2|TRBD1|once
CATSRGSLNRGLTGGYTF
TGTGCCACCAGCAGAGGGTCGCTTAACAGGGGGTTAACAGGTGGCTACACCTTC
>TRBV9|TRBJ1-6|NA|NA
CASSARGEGSPLHF
TGTGCCAGCAGCGCCAGAGGGGAGGGATCACCCCTCCACTTT